These 22 T cell receptor beta chains originate from one sample sequenced in a study of blood T cell repertoires in COVID-19. Clones were sequenced by immunoSEQ multiplex PCR, and TCRdb holds only the in-frame ones, with some missing. Of approximately 70,000 clones listed, about nine tenths are singletons. The source material was peripheral blood. All receptors derive from a human donor with active COVID-19. The donor label of this sample is uncertain.

This rearrangement joins TRBV19 to TRBJ1-2, with 12 bases lining up with TRBD1. The CDR3 is 13 amino acids. V was pared by 7 bases and J by 8 bases, with 5 bases of the junction left unmatched. Germline V lookup: CDR1 LNHDA, CDR2 SQIVND (reference sequence). CDR3 bases: TGTGCCAGTAAAGGGACAGGGGGCAGAGGCTACACCTTC. Encoded protein: CASKGTGGRGYTF.

The CDR3 region is CASSLVAGKYNEQFF. CDR3 in DNA: TGTGCCAGCAGCTTAGTAGCGGGAAAGTACAATGAGCAGTTCTTC. This chain joins TRBV11-2 and TRBJ2-1; TRBD2 matches 8 bases. The germline V gene has CDR1 SGHAT and CDR2 FQNNGV. This CDR3 is 15 amino acids long. V was clipped by 1 base and J by 4 bases; unmatched bases: 3.

The J gene is TRBJ1-4, the V gene TRBV28; TRBD1 matches 8 bases. CDR3 length: 21 amino acids. The germline V gene encodes CDR1 MDHEN and CDR2 SYDVKM. The ends lost 6 bases at V and 4 bases at J; junction bases unmatched: 25. The CDR3 here is CASRLGGFGRGPKNLNEKLFF. In DNA form, the CDR3 reads TGTGCCAGCAGATTAGGGGGTTTCGGCAGGGGGCCAAAAAACCTTAATGAAAAACTGTTTTTT.

This chain connects TRBV6-6 to TRBJ1-2, with D possibly matching TRBD1 (6 bases). The CDR3 has 14 residues. The V and J ends lost 2 bases and 5 bases respectively, with 12 bases between them. Germline V CDR1 and CDR2: MNHNY, SVGAGI (reference sequence). CDR3 sequence: CASSYQTGNYGYTF. CDR3 bases: TGTGCCAGCAGTTACCAAACAGGGAATTATGGCTACACCTTC.

V is TRBV19 and J is TRBJ2-1, with a possible D match to TRBD1 (5 bases). The V and J ends lost 4 bases and 5 bases respectively, with 24 bases between them. CDR3 length: 18 residues. Germline V gives CDR1 LNHDA, CDR2 SQIVND (reference sequence). This CDR3 is CASSTPYRSPPIHNEQFF. CDR3 sequence (DNA): TGTGCCAGTAGTACACCATACAGGTCCCCACCAATACACAATGAGCAGTTCTTC.

CDR3 residues: CASSYGPSYEQYF. CDR3 nucleotide sequence: TGTGCCAGCAGTTACGGGCCCTCCTACGAGCAGTACTTC. The chain carries TRBV6-5 and TRBJ2-7; D remains ambiguous. With 2 bases removed from V and 0 bases from J, the gap between germline ends came to 5 bases. The length of the CDR3 is 13 residues. Per the germline V gene, CDR1 is MNHEY and CDR2 is SVGAGI.

This rearrangement joins TRBV11-3 to TRBJ2-1, with TRBD1 matching 9 bases. Per germline, CDR1 SGHNT and CDR2 YENEEA. CDR3 length: 16 residues. V lost 1 base, J lost 8 bases, and 9 bases stayed unmatched. CDR3 loop: CASSLGNPGQGDEQFF. The CDR3 region has the DNA TGTGCCAGCAGCTTAGGGAACCCGGGACAGGGTGATGAGCAGTTCTTC.

This chain links TRBV2 with TRBJ1-5, with a weak D call TRBD1 (5 bases). In germline, CDR1 is SNHLY, CDR2 FYNNEI. The V and J ends lost 6 bases and 4 bases respectively, with 10 bases between them. The CDR3 extends over 13 amino acids. The CDR3 nucleotides read TGTGCCAGCAGAAAACAGGCAAATCAGCCCCAGCATTTT. It specifies CASRKQANQPQHF.

The chain is built from TRBV18 and TRBJ1-1; 10 bases are shared with TRBD1. The CDR3 length is 15 residues. Losses at the gene ends were 2 bases for V and 6 bases for J; bases not matched to a gene: 6. Per germline, CDR1 KGHSH and CDR2 LQKENI. CDR3 region: CASSPTGTGVPEAFF. For the CDR3, the DNA is TGTGCCAGCTCACCAACCGGGACAGGGGTCCCTGAAGCTTTCTTT.

This chain links TRBV7-9 with TRBJ2-5, with D perhaps matching TRBD1 (6 bases). V dropped 2 bases and J dropped 2 bases, with 18 bases sitting between them. There are 17 residues in the CDR3. In germline, CDR1 is SEHNR, CDR2 FQNEAQ (reference sequence). The CDR3 bases are TGTGCCAGCAGCTTAATAGTAGGACAGCCAGCGCAAGAGACCCAGTACTTC. Amino acid sequence: CASSLIVGQPAQETQYF.

The chain uses TRBV19 and TRBJ2-7, with D possibly TRBD1 on 5 matching bases. CDR1 and CDR2 (germline): LNHDA, SQIVND (reference sequence). The CDR3 is 14 residues long. Trimming took off 3 bases at V and 4 bases at J, with 13 bases between the two ends. The CDR3 sequence: CASSIAQGRYEQYF. CDR3 coding DNA: TGTGCCAGTAGTATTGCCCAGGGAAGGTACGAGCAGTACTTC.

V gene TRBV6-5 combines with J gene TRBJ1-1; D is undetermined. This CDR3 is 15 amino acids long. The germline V gene has CDR1 MNHEY and CDR2 SVGAGI. The ends were cut back, 0 bases at V and 6 bases at J, with 14 bases in the middle. The CDR3, as DNA: TGTGCCAGCAGTTACTCGAAGATTTCAGGTTCTGAAGCTTTCTTT. This translates into CASSYSKISGSEAFF.

This clone was recorded only once. The chain recombines TRBV27 with TRBJ2-3, with D possibly being TRBD2 (6 bases). Trimming took 6 bases from V and 6 from J, leaving 13 bases between them. The V gene's germline CDR1 is MNHEY and CDR2 SMNVEV (reference sequence). The CDR3 loop spans 13 amino acids. CDR3 region: CASSLTGRDTQYF. CDR3 nucleotides: TGTGCCAGCAGCCTTACGGGGAGGGATACGCAGTATTTT.

This chain links TRBV12-3 or TRBV12-4 with TRBJ1-5; D gene ambiguous. Trimming stripped 0 bases from V and 11 bases from J, with 8 bases between. This CDR3 region has 12 residues. Here the CDR3 reads CASSLASSAQHF. The CDR3 nucleotides are TGTGCCAGCAGTTTAGCGTCGTCGGCCCAGCATTTT.

This clone was recorded only once. The chain couples TRBV18 to TRBJ2-1; D is uncertain. Trimming pared 3 bases from V and 3 bases from J, leaving 18 bases between. In germline, CDR1 is KGHSH, CDR2 LQKENI. The CDR3 contains 17 residues. CDR3 coding DNA: TGTGCCAGCTCACCGAGGTTCGGCGACGCAGACTACAATGAGCAGTTCTTC. Encoded protein: CASSPRFGDADYNEQFF.

The chain's CDR3 is CASSLSGDYNEQFF. The CDR3 region has the DNA TGTGCCAGCAGCTTAAGCGGGGACTACAATGAGCAGTTCTTC. This chain links TRBV9 with TRBJ2-1, with 7 bases fitting TRBD2. Trimming took 4 bases from V and 3 from J; bases not matched to a gene: 4. The CDR3 is 14 amino acids. Germline values: CDR1 SGDLS, CDR2 YYNGEE.

In this sample, this clone turned up once. The chain uses TRBV29-1 and TRBJ1-4; D is unresolved. The CDR3 consists of 13 residues. The germline V and J ends were trimmed by 2 bases and 8 bases, with 12 bases remaining between them. Germline values: CDR1 SQVTM, CDR2 ANQGSEA. CDR3 region: CSVEIWEREKLFF. CDR3 in DNA: TGCAGCGTTGAAATTTGGGAGCGGGAAAAACTGTTTTTT.

V usage is TRBV5-1 and J usage is TRBJ2-2; tentatively, D is TRBD1 (5 bases). Trimming pared 3 bases from V and 6 bases from J, leaving 21 bases between. CDR3 length: 17 residues. The germline V gene encodes CDR1 SGHRS and CDR2 YFSETQ. CDR3 in amino acids: CASSSSVWGRLSGELFF. The CDR3 nucleotides are TGCGCCAGCAGCTCGTCGGTGTGGGGCCGATTGTCCGGGGAGCTGTTTTTT.

The chain employs TRBV6-2 or TRBV6-3 and TRBJ2-1, with 7 bases lining up with TRBD2. The CDR3 length is 15 residues. Trimming cost V 4 bases and J 0 bases; bases outside gene matches: 3. Germline-derived CDR1 and CDR2 are MNHEY and SVGEGT. For the CDR3, the DNA is TGTGCCAGCAGTTCCGGGGGGAGCTCCTACAATGAGCAGTTCTTC. It codes for CASSSGGSSYNEQFF.

CDR3 in DNA: TGTGCCAGCAGTGAGAGAGGGATCACTGAAGCTTTCTTT. Its translation: CASSERGITEAFF. This rearrangement joins TRBV2 to TRBJ1-1; D not resolved. Germline assignment: CDR1 SNHLY and CDR2 FYNNEI. The V end was cut by 3 bases, the J end by 4 bases, with 9 bases between. The CDR3 contains 13 residues.

The CDR3 DNA follows: TGTGCCAGCCGCCAGGATACGCAGTATTTT. Residues: CASRQDTQYF. The genes are TRBV28 and TRBJ2-3, with D unresolved. The CDR3 runs to 10 residues. Trimming stripped 8 bases from V and 6 bases from J, with 6 bases between. CDR1 and CDR2 from the germline V gene are MDHEN and SYDVKM.

This clone was counted only a few times. Compared with germline, one end of the junction differs, possibly owing to a read error. CDR3 amino acids: CASSSLLDATSGGF. In DNA, the CDR3 is TGTGCCAGCAGTTCCCTCCTCGACGCGACTAGCGGGGGCTTC. J is TRBJ2-7 and V is TRBV6-2 or TRBV6-3; TRBD2 matches at 12 bases. This CDR3 spans 14 amino acids. Germline V gives CDR1 MNHEY, CDR2 SVGEGT.